Given below is one T cell receptor beta chain in context. This specimen belongs to a study of blood T cell repertoires in COVID-19. Overall study context: For recovered donors of Cohort 3, there were two negative PCRs, clearance, or symptom resolution. Sources were T cells, B-cell-depleted T cells, or PBMCs; the material itself was cDNA or gDNA.

Residents of about two dozen US areas, aged about 18 to 95 years, made up the participants. TCRdb keeps only in-frame clones here, not all; method: immunoSEQ multiplex PCR. The sample has roughly 200,000 clones; about 86% are singletons. This TCR was recovered from a woman aged 50 to 60 in a cohort exposed to, infected with or recovered from COVID-19 (not recorded which). Sequencing was performed on PBMCs or T cells enriched from blood (not recorded which).

CDR3 residues: CASRDRESSGEQYF. The DNA for the CDR3 is TGTGCCAGCCGGGACAGGGAGTCGTCCGGCGAGCAGTACTTC. This sequence joins TRBV7-9 and TRBJ2-7, with TRBD1 matching over 9 bases. J was trimmed by 6 bases and V by 8 bases; bases with no gene match: 11. The CDR3 covers 14 residues. Germline CDR1 SEHNR, CDR2 FQNEAQ (reference sequence).